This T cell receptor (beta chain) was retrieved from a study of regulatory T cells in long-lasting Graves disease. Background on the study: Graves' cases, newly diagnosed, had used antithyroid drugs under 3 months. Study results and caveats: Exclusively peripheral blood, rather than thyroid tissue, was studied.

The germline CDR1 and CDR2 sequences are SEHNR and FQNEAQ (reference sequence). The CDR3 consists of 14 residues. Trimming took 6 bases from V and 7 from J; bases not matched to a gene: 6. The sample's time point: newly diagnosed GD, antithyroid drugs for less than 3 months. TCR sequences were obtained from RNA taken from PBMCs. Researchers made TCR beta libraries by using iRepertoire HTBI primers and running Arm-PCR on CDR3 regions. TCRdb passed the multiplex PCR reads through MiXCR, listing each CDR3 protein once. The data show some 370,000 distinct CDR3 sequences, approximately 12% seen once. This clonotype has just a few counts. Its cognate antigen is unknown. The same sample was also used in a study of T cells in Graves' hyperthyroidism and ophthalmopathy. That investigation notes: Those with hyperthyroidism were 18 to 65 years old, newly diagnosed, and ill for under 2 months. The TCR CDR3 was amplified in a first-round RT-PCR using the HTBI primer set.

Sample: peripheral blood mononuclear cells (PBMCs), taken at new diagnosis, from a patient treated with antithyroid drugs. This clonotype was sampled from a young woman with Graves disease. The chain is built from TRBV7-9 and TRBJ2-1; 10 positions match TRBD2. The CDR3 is CASRSTSGQNEQFF. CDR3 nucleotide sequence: TGTGCCAGCAGGTCGACTAGCGGGCAAAATGAGCAGTTCTTC.